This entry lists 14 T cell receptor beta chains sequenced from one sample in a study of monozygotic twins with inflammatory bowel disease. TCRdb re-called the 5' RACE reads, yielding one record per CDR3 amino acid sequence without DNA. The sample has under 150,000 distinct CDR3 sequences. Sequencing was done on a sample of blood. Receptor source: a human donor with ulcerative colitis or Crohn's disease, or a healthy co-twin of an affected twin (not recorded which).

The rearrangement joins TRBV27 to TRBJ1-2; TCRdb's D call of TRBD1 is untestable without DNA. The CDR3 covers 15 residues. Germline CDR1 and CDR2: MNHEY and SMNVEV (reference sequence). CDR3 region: CASSRGTDLYYGYTF.

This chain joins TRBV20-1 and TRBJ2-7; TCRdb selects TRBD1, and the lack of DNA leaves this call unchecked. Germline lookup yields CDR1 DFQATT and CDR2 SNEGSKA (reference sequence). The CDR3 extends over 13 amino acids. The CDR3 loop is CSAEGGISYEQYF.

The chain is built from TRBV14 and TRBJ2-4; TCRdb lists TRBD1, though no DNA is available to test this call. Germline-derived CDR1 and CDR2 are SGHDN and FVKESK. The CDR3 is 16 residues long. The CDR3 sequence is CASSQGTLVAKNIQYF.

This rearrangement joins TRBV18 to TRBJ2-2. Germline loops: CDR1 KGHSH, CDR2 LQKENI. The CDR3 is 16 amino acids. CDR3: CASSPLSKLNTGELFF.

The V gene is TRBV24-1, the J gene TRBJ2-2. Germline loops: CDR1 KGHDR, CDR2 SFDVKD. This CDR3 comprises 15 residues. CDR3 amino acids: CATSDNLPTTGELFF.

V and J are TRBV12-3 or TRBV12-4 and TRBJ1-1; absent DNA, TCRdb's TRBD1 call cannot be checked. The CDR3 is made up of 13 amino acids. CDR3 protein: CASSPHTGTEAFF.

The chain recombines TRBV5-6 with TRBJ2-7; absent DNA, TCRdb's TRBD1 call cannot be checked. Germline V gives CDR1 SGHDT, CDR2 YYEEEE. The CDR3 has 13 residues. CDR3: CASSRWGTYEQYF.

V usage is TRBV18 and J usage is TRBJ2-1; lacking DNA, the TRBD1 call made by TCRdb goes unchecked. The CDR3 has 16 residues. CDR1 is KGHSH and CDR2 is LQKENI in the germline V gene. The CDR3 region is CASSPVFGGQSDEQFF.

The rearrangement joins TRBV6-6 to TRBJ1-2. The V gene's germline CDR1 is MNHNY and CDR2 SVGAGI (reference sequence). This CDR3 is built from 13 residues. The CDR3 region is CASSIEGFDGYTF.

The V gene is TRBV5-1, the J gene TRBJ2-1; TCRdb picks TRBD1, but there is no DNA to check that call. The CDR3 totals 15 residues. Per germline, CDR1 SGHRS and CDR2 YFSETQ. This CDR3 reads CASSPNRAGYNEQFF.

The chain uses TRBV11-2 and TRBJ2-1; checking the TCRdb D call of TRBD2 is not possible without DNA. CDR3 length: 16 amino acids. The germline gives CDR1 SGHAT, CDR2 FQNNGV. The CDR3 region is CASSGYYLDSNNEQFF.

The chain's CDR3 is CASRGMNTEAFF. The rearrangement uses TRBV5-4 and TRBJ1-1. CDR1 is SGHNT, CDR2 YYREEE, per germline (reference sequence). The CDR3 consists of 12 residues.

The CDR3 here is CASSSDRGYNEQFF. V usage is TRBV5-1 and J usage is TRBJ2-1; the TCRdb D gene call, TRBD1, has no DNA to confirm it. This CDR3 spans 14 amino acids. Germline V gene data show CDR1 as SGHRS and CDR2 as YFSETQ.

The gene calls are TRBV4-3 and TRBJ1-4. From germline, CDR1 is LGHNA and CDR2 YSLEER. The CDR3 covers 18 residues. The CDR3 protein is CASSRLDGRVISNEKLFF.